This T cell receptor beta chain was captured by sequencing in a study of cytomegalovirus exposure and HLA in healthy donors. Trimming cost V 7 bases and J 4 bases; bases outside gene matches: 10. The germline V gene has CDR1 SGHRS and CDR2 YFSETQ. CDR3 size: 15 residues. The study ran its PCR with 60 Vbeta and 13 Jbeta primers. Sequencing used immunoSEQ multiplex PCR; TCRdb keeps in-frame clones, though not all of them. The repertoire holds about 73,000 clones, with 60% to 85% as singletons. The source of this sequence is a man between 65 and 79 years old in good health and CMV-seronegative. Material for sequencing was PBMCs. V and J are TRBV5-1 and TRBJ2-2; 7 bases fit TRBD1. CDR3 sequence (DNA): TGCGCCAGCTCTGACAGGGTTTTAGGCACCGGGGAGCTGTTTTTT. Its protein product is CASSDRVLGTGELFF.